This T cell receptor (beta chain) emerged from a study of blood T cell repertoires in COVID-19. In the study overall: T cells, B-cell-depleted T cells, or PBMCs supplied cDNA or gDNA.

Per the original methods: Cell counts per sample came from amplifying reference gene primers. Sequencing used immunoSEQ multiplex PCR; TCRdb keeps in-frame clones, though not all of them. D and trimming come from the DNA, and the V and J calls and clone size come from that table. The sample lists around 250,000 clones; over 70% were seen once. The CDR3 contains 15 residues. In germline, CDR1 is SGHTA, CDR2 FQGNSA. V was clipped by 5 bases and J by 0 bases, with 11 bases between them. This clone occurred once. The sample taken for sequencing was peripheral blood. The sequence was collected from a man aged 80 or over with acute or convalescent COVID-19. The V and J genes are TRBV7-2 and TRBJ1-5; no firm D call. CDR3 region: CASSITVYSNQPQHF. The CDR3 DNA reads TGTGCCAGCAGCATCACAGTTTATAGCAATCAGCCCCAGCATTTT. Full variable domain (remainder filled in from reference TRBV7-2 and TRBJ1-5): GAGVSQSPSNKVTEKGKDVELRCDPISGHTALYWYRQSLGQGLEFLIYFQGNSAPDKSGLPSDRFSAERTGGSVSTLTIQRTQQEDSAVYLCASSITVYSNQPQHFGDGTRLSIL.